A selection of T cell receptor beta chains follows, all from one sample in a study of blood T cell repertoires in COVID-19. Clones were sequenced by immunoSEQ multiplex PCR, and TCRdb holds only the in-frame ones, with some missing. The table lists about 51,000 clones, 70% to 90% of them singletons. Input material: peripheral blood. The source of these receptors is a man in his 60s with acute or convalescent COVID-19. Each CDR3 is given with its conserved first and last residue. The D gene is left open where the match is weak. A row's size may be missing; if present it is once, few, many or a size class.

NA | TRBJ1-2 | TRBV7-9 | NA | CATQTGTSGYGYTF | TGTGCCACACAAACCGGGACATCAGGTTATGGCTACACCTTC
TRBD1 | TRBJ1-5 | TRBV4-3 | NA | CASSQGSTGDQPQHF | TGCGCCAGCAGCCAAGGTTCGACAGGGGATCAGCCCCAGCATTTT
NA | TRBJ1-2 | TRBV7-7 | few | CASSLTGYTF | TGTGCTAGCAGCTTGACAGGCTACACCTTC
NA | TRBJ2-2 | TRBV7-3 | NA | CASKQGLTGELFF | TGTGCCAGCAAACAGGGCCTGACCGGGGAGCTGTTTTTT
TRBD1 | TRBJ1-3 | TRBV6-6 | NA | CASSQQGAGGNTIYF | TGTGCCAGCAGTCAACAGGGGGCTGGTGGAAACACCATATATTTT
NA | TRBJ2-3 | TRBV15 | NA | CATSTPIGGQGGADTQYF | TGTGCCACCAGCACCCCGATCGGCGGCCAGGGTGGCGCAGATACGCAGTATTTT
NA | TRBJ1-6 | TRBV6-1 | NA | CASSEAERSYNSPLHF | TGTGCCAGCAGTGAAGCAGAGAGGTCCTATAATTCACCCCTCCACTTT
NA | TRBJ2-3 | TRBV29-1 | NA | CSYWPRGRATDTQYF | TGCAGCTACTGGCCGCGGGGCAGGGCCACAGATACGCAGTATTTT
NA | TRBJ1-4 | TRBV4-1 | once | CASSQVAATNEKLFF | TGCGCCAGCAGCCAGGTTGCGGCAACTAATGAAAAACTGTTTTTT
NA | TRBJ1-3 | TRBV9 | NA | CASELGSSGNTIYF | TGTGCCAGCGAGTTGGGCAGCTCTGGAAACACCATATATTTT
TRBD1 | TRBJ2-3 | TRBV7-9 | NA | CASSPQGAGDTQYF | TGTGCCAGCAGTCCTCAGGGGGCTGGAGATACGCAGTATTTT
TRBD2 | TRBJ2-3 | TRBV5-1 | NA | CASSPLTSGGVTDTQYF | TGCGCCAGCAGCCCCCTGACTAGCGGGGGGGTCACAGATACGCAGTATTTT
NA | TRBJ1-3 | TRBV2 | NA | CASSEGLFSGNTIYF | TGTGCCAGCAGTGAGGGCCTTTTCTCTGGAAACACCATATATTTT
NA | TRBJ1-5 | TRBV14 | once | CASSQGARSSQHF | TGTGCCAGCAGCCAAGGGGCTCGCAGTTCTCAGCATTTT
TRBD1 | TRBJ1-1 | TRBV7-9 | once | CASSRDRVHTEAFF | TGTGCCAGCAGCCGCGACAGGGTACACACTGAAGCTTTCTTT
TRBD2 | TRBJ2-7 | TRBV9 | NA | CASSVGILAGVGQQYF | TGTGCCAGCAGCGTAGGAATTCTAGCGGGAGTAGGTCAGCAGTACTTC
NA | TRBJ2-2 | TRBV2 | NA | CASRNRQATGELFF | TGTGCCAGCAGAAACAGGCAGGCCACCGGGGAGCTGTTTTTT
NA | TRBJ1-1 | TRBV10-2 | NA | CASRGQLNTEAFF | TGCGCCAGCAGAGGACAGTTGAACACTGAAGCTTTCTTT
TRBD1 | TRBJ2-1 | TRBV7-2 | once | CASSPGTGMVSNEQFF | TGTGCCAGCAGCCCAGGGACAGGGATGGTTAGCAATGAGCAGTTCTTC
NA | TRBJ2-2 | TRBV4-1 | once | CASSQLIGGARRSNTGELFF | TGCGCCAGCAGCCAACTGATAGGGGGTGCAAGGCGGTCGAACACCGGGGAGCTGTTTTTT
TRBD1 | TRBJ2-7 | TRBV5-1 | NA | CASSPLGQGAINEQYF | TGCGCCAGCAGCCCGCTTGGACAGGGGGCGATCAACGAGCAGTACTTC
TRBD1 | TRBJ2-7 | TRBV10-3 | NA | CAIRGTGPSSYEQYF | TGTGCCATCAGGGGGACAGGCCCTAGCTCCTACGAGCAGTACTTC
TRBD1 | TRBJ1-1 | TRBV6-5 | NA | CASSAGQVNTEAFF | TGTGCCAGCAGCGCGGGACAGGTGAACACTGAAGCTTTCTTT
NA | TRBJ1-1 | TRBV29-1 | NA | CSVGQGVAEAFF | TGCAGCGTTGGTCAGGGCGTCGCTGAAGCTTTCTTT
NA | TRBJ2-1 | TRBV29-1 | NA | CSVARLPGYNEQFF | TGCAGCGTTGCCCGTCTCCCGGGATACAATGAGCAGTTCTTC
NA | TRBJ2-5 | TRBV7-2 | NA | CASSLGYGKETQYF | TGTGCCAGCAGCTTAGGTTACGGGAAAGAGACCCAGTACTTC
NA | TRBJ2-2 | TRBV5-6 | NA | CASSLFAGNTGELFF | TGTGCCAGCAGCTTGTTTGCGGGGAACACCGGGGAGCTGTTTTTT